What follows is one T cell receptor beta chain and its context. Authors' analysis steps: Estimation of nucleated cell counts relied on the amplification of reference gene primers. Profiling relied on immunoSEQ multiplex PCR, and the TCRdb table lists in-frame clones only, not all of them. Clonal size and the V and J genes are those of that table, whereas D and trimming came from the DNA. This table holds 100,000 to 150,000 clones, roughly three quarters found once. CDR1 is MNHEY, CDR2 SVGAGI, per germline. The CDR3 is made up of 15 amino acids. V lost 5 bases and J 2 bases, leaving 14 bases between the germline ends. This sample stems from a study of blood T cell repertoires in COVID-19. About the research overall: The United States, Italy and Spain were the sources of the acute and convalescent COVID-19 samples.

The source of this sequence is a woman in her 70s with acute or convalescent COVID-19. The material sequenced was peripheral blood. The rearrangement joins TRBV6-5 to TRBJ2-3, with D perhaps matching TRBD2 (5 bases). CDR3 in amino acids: CASSPGMGSTDTQYF. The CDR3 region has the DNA TGTGCCAGCAGTCCCGGGATGGGGTCCACAGATACGCAGTATTTT.